This T cell receptor beta chain appears in the sequencing data of a study of cytomegalovirus exposure and HLA in healthy donors. The PCR was carried out with 60 Vbeta primers and 13 Jbeta primers. Method: immunoSEQ multiplex PCR; TCRdb's copy keeps in-frame clones and lacks some. This listing includes around 210,000 clones. CDR3 length equals 15 residues. With V trimmed by 4 bases and J by 4 bases, 7 bases remained unmatched. Germline V CDR1 and CDR2: MGHRA, YSYEKL. Sample: PBMCs. The gene calls are TRBV4-1 and TRBJ2-3; 8 bases agree with TRBD1. This TCR came from a woman aged 25 to 39 in good health and CMV-seropositive. Here the CDR3 reads CASSPAGGRADTQYF. In nucleotides, the CDR3 is TGCGCCAGCAGCCCCGCAGGGGGCCGAGCAGATACGCAGTATTTT.